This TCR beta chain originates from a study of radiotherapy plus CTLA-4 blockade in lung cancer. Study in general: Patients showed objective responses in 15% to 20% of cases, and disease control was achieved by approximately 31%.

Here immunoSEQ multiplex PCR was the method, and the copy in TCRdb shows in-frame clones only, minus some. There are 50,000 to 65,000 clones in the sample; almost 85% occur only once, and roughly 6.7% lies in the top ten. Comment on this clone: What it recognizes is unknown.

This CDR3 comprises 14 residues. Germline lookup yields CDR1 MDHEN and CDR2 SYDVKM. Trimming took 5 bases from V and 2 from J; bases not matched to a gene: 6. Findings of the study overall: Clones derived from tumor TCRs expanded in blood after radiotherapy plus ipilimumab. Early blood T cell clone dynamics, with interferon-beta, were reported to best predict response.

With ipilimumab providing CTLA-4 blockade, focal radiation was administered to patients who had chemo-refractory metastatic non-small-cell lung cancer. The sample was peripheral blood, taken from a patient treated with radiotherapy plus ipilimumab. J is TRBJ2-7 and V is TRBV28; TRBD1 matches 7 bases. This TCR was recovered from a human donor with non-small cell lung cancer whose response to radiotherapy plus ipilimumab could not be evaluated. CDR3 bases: TGTGCCAGCAGTCAACAGGGGCCGACCTACGAGCAGTACTTC. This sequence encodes CASSQQGPTYEQYF.